This T cell receptor (beta chain) is from a study of blood T cell repertoires in COVID-19. Study-level background: Spain, Italy and the United States supplied samples that represented acute and convalescent COVID-19.

Germline V gene lookup returns CDR1 MDHEN and CDR2 SYDVKM. Trimming took 8 bases from V and 2 from J, leaving 9 bases between them. This CDR3 has 12 residues. Method: immunoSEQ multiplex PCR; TCRdb's copy keeps in-frame clones and lacks some. The table lists approximately 240,000 clones, around 82% of them singletons. Material: peripheral blood. The V gene is TRBV28, the J gene TRBJ1-1; D uncertain. The receptor was derived from a woman in her 30s who had recovered from COVID-19. The CDR3 protein is CASVHPNTEAFF. The CDR3 DNA is TGTGCCAGCGTACACCCTAACACTGAAGCTTTCTTT.